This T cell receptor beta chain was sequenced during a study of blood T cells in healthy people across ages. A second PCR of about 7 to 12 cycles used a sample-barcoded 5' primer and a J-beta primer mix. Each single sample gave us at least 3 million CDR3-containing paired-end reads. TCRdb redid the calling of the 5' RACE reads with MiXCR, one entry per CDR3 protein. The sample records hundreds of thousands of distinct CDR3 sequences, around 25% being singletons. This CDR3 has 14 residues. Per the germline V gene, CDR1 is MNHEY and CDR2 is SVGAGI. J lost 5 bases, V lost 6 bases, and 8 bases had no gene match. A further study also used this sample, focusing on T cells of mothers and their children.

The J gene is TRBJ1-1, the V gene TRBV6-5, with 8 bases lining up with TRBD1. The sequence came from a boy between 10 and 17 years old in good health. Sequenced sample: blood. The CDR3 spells CASSFQGATTEAFF. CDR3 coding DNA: TGTGCCAGCAGCTTTCAGGGGGCGACTACTGAAGCTTTCTTT.